The T cell receptor (beta chain) described here comes from a study of shared clonotypes between healthy human individuals. Sequencing was performed with immunoSEQ multiplex PCR; in TCRdb, only in-frame clones are kept and a portion is missing. The sample lists 2 million or so clones, 85% to 95% seen once, with 0.1% to 0.15% in the top ten. This CDR3 is 14 amino acids long. The germline V gene has CDR1 MNHNY and CDR2 SVGAGI (reference sequence). Trimming pared 7 bases from V and 5 bases from J, leaving 17 bases between. This TCR came from a man in his late teens or twenties in good health. The rearrangement links TRBV6-6 to TRBJ2-5; D unclear. The sequenced sample was naive CD4+ T cells sorted from blood. Subset in this sample: CD45RA+ positively selected. The CDR3 reads CASNPGYLGETQYF. DNA of the CDR3: TGTGCCAGCAATCCCGGGTACCTGGGGGAGACCCAGTACTTC.